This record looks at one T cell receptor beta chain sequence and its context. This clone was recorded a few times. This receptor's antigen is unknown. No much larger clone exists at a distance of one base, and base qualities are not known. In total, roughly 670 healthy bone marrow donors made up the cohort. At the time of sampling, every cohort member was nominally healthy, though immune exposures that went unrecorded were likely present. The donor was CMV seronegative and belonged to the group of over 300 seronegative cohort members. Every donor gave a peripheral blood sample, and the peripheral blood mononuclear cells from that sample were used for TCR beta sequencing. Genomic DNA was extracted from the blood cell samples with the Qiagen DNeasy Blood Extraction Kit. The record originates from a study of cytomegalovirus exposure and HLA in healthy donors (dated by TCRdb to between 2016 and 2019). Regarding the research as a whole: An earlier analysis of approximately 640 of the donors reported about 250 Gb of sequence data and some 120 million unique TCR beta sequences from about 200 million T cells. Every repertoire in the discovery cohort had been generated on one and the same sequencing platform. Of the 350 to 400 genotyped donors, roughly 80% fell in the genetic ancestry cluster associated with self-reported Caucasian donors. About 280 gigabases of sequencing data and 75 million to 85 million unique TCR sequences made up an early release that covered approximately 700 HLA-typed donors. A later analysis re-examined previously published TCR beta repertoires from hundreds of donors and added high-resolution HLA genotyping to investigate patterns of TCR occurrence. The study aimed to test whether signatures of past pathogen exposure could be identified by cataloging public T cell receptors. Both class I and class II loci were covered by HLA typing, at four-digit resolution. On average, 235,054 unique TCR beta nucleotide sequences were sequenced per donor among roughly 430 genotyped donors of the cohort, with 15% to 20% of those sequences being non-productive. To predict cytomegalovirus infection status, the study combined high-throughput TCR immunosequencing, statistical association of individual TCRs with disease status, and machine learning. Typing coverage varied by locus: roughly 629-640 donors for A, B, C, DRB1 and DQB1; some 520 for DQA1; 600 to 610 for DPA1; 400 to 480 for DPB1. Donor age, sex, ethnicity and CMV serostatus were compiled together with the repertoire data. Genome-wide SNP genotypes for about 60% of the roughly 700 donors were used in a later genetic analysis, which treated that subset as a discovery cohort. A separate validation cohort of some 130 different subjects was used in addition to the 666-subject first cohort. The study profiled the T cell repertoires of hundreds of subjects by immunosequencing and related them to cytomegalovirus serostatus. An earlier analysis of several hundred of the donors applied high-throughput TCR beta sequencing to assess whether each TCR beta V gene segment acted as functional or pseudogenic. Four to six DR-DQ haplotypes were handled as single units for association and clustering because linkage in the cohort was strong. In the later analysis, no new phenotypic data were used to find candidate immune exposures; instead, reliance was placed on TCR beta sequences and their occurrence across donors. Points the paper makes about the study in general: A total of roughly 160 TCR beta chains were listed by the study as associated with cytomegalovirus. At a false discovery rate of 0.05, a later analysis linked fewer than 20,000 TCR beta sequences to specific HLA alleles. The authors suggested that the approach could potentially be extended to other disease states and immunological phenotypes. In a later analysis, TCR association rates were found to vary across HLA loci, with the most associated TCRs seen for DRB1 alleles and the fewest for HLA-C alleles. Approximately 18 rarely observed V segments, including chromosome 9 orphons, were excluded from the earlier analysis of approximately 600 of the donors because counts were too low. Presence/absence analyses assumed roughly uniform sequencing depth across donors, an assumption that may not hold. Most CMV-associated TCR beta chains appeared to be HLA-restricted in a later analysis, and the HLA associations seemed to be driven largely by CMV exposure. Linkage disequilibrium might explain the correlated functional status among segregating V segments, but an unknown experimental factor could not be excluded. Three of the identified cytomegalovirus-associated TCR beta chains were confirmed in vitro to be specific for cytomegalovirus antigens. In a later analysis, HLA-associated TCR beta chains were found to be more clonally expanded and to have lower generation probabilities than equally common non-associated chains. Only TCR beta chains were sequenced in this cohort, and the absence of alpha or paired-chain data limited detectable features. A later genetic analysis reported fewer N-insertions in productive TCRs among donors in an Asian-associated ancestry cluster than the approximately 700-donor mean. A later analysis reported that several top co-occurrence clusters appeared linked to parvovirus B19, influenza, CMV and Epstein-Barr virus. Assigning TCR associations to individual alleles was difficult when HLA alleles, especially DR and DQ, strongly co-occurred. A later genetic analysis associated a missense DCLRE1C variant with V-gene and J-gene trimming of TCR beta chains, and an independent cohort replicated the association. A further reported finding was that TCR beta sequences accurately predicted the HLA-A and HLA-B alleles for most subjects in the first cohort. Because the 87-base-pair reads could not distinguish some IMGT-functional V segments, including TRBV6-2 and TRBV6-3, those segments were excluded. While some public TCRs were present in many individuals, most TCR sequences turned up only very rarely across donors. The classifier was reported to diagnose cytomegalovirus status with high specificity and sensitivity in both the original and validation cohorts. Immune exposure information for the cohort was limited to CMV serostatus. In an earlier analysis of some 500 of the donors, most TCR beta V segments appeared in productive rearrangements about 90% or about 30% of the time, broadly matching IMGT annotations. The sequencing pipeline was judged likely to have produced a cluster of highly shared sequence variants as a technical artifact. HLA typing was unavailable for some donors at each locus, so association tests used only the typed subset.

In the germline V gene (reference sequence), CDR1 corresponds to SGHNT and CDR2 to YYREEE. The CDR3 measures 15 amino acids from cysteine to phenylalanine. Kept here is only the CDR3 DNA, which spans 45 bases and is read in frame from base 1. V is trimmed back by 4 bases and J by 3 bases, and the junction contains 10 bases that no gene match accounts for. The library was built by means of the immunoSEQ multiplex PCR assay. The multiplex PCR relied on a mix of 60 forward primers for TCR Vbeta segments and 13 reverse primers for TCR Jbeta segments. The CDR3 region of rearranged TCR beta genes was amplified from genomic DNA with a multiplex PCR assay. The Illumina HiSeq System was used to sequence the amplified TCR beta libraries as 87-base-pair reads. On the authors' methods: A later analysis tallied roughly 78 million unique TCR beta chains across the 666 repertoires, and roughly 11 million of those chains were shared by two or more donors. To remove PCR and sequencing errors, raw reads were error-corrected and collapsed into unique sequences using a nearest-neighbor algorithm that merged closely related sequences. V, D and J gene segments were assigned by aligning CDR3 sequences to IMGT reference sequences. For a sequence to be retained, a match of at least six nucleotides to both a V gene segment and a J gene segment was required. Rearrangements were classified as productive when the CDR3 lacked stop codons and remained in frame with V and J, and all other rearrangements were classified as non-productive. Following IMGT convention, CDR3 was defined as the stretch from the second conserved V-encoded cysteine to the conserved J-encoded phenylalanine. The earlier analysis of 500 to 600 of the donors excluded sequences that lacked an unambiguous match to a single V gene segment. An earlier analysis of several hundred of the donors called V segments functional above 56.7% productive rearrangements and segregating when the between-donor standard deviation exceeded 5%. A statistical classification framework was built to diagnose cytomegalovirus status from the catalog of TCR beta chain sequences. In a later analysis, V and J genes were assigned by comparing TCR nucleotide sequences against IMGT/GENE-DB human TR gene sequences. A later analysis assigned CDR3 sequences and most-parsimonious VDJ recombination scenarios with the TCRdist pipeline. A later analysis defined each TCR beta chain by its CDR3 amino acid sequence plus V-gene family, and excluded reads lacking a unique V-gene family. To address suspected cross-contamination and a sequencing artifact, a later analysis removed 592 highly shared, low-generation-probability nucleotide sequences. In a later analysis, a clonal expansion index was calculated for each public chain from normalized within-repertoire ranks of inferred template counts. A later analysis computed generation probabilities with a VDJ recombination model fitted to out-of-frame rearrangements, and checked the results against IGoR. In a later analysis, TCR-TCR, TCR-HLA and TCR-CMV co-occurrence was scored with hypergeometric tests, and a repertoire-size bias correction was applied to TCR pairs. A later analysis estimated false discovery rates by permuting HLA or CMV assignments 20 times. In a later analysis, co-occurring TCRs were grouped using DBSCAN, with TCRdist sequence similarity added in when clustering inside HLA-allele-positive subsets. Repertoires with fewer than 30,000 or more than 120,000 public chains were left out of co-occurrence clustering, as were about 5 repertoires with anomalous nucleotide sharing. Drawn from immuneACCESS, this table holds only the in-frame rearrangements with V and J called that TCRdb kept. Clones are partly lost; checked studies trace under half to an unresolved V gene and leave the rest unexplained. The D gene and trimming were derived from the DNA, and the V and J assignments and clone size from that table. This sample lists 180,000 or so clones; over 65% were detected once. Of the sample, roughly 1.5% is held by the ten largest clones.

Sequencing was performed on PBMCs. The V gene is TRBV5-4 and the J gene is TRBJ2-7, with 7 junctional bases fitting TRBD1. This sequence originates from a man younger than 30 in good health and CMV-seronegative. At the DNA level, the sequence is TGTGCCAGCAGCCCCGGGACAGCGAGAAACTACGAGCAGTACTTC. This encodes CASSPGTARNYEQYF. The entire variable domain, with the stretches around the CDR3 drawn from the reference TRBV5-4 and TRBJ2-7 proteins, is ETGVTQSPTHLIKTRGQQVTLRCSSQSGHNTVSWYQQALGQGPQFIFQYYREEENGRGNFPPRFSGLQFPNYSSELNVNALELDDSALYLCASSPGTARNYEQYFGPGTRLTVT.